The 4 T cell receptor beta chains listed next were all sequenced from one sample in a study of regulatory T cells in long-lasting Graves disease. Time point described: newly diagnosed GD, antithyroid drugs for less than 3 months. Isolated PBMC RNA provided the starting material for the TCR library. Investigators prepared the TCR beta libraries by applying iRepertoire HTBI primers and Arm-PCR of CDR3 regions. MiXCR was run by TCRdb on the multiplex PCR reads, yielding one entry per CDR3 protein. The sample yields approximately 470,000 distinct CDR3 sequences, around 15% seen once. The sample was also reused in another study, on T cells in Graves' hyperthyroidism and ophthalmopathy.

This sample comprised peripheral blood mononuclear cells (PBMCs), obtained at new diagnosis, from a patient treated with antithyroid drugs. Source of these receptors: a middle-aged man with Graves disease.

This clonotype has at least ten counts. The chain uses TRBV12-5 and TRBJ1-3; D unresolved. The CDR3 loop spans 15 amino acids. V was trimmed by 0 bases and J by 0 bases, leaving 6 bases between them. The germline V gene encodes CDR1 LGHNT and CDR2 FRNRAP. CDR3 region: CASGLVPSSGNTIYF. The DNA for the CDR3 is TGTGCTAGTGGTTTGGTACCATCCTCTGGAAACACCATATATTTT.

The sample holds many counts of this clonotype. The rearrangement links TRBV3-1 to TRBJ1-2; possible D gene TRBD1, 5 bases. The CDR3 runs 15 residues. Germline CDR1 and CDR2: LGHDT and YNNKEL (reference sequence). V was trimmed by 5 bases and J by 6 bases, leaving 19 bases between them. The CDR3 bases are TGTGCCAGCAGCAGAAATCAGGGTATTGGGAATGGCTACACCTTC. Its translation is CASSRNQGIGNGYTF.

This clonotype was seen at least ten times. The chain links TRBV19 to TRBJ2-1, with 10 positions matching TRBD1. Trimming at V came to 4 bases and at J to 6 bases, leaving 12 bases not matched to a gene. CDR1 LNHDA and CDR2 SQIVND come from the germline V gene (reference sequence). The CDR3 runs to 17 residues. For the CDR3, the DNA is TGTGCCAGTAGTAACGACAGGGGGCCGGGTTTGCTCAATGAGCAGTTCTTC. Translated, it gives CASSNDRGPGLLNEQFF.

This clonotype has a count of ten or more. This sequence joins TRBV7-8 and TRBJ1-1; D not certain. Looked up from germline, CDR1 is SGHVS and CDR2 is FQNEAQ. CDR3 size: 14 residues. Trimming cost V 0 bases and J 3 bases, with 8 bases left between them. The CDR3 is CASSLAVGYTEAFF. The CDR3 bases are TGTGCCAGCAGCTTAGCCGTAGGGTACACTGAAGCTTTCTTT.